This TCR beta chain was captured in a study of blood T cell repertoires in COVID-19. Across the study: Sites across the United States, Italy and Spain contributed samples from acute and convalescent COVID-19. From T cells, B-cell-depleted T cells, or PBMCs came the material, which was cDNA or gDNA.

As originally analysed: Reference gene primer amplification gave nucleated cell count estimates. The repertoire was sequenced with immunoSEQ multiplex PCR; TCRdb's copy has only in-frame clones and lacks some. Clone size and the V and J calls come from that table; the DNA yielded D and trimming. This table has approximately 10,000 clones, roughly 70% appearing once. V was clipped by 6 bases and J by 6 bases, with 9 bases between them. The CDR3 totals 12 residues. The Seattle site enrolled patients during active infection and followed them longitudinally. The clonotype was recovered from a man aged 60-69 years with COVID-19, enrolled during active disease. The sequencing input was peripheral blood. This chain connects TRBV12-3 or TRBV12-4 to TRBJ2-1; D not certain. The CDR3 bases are TGTGCCAGCAGACCTTCTAGCAATGAGCAGTTCTTC. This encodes CASRPSSNEQFF.